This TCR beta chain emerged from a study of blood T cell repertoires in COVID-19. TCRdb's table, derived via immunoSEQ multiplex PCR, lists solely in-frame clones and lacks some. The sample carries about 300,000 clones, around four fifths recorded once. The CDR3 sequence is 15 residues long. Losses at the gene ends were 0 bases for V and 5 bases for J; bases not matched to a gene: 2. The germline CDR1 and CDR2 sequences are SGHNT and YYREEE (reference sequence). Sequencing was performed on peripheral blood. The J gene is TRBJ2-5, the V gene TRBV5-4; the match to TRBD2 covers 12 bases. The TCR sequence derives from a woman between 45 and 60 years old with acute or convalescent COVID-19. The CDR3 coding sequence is TGTGCCAGCAGCTTGGCGCTAGCGGGGGGGGAGACCCAGTACTTC. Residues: CASSLALAGGETQYF. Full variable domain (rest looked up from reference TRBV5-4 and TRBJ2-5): ETGVTQSPTHLIKTRGQQVTLRCSSQSGHNTVSWYQQALGQGPQFIFQYYREEENGRGNFPPRFSGLQFPNYSSELNVNALELDDSALYLCASSLALAGGETQYFGPGTRLLVL.